Shown below are 2 T cell receptor beta chains from a single sample sequenced in a study of cytomegalovirus exposure and HLA in healthy donors. Primers included in the PCR were 60 Vbeta and 13 Jbeta primers. Some clones are missing from TCRdb's copy, which holds only in-frame ones; the method was immunoSEQ multiplex PCR. The sample records 150,000 to 200,000 clones, approximately 81% being singletons. The sequenced material came from PBMCs. All receptors derive from a young woman in good health and CMV-seropositive.

The V gene is TRBV25-1, the J gene TRBJ1-3; no clear D. V was shortened by 6 bases and J by 4 bases, with 7 bases between the two germline ends. Germline CDR1 and CDR2: MGHDK and SYGVNS. This CDR3 has 12 residues. The CDR3 region has the DNA TGTGCCAGCAGCCCCGGGGGAAACACCATATATTTT. The encoded protein is CASSPGGNTIYF.

This clone appeared once. The chain couples TRBV4-1 to TRBJ2-7, with D perhaps matching TRBD1 (5 bases). V was cut by 5 bases and J by 5 bases, with 16 bases left in between. Germline V gene lookup returns CDR1 MGHRA and CDR2 YSYEKL. The CDR3 totals 14 residues. CDR3 nucleotides: TGCGCCAGCAGCTCCTCTTCAGGGCGGAACGAGCAGTACTTC. It yields the protein CASSSSSGRNEQYF.